Listed below are T cell receptor beta chains from one sample, sequenced in a study of cytomegalovirus exposure and HLA in healthy donors. Repertoires were generated with immunoSEQ multiplex PCR, while TCRdb's copy carries only in-frame clones and drops some. Recorded for this sample: around 200,000 clones. The sample consisted of PBMCs. These TCRs come from a girl aged 2-10 years in good health and CMV-seropositive. CDR3s include the opening cysteine and the closing phenylalanine or tryptophan. Fields, in order: D gene, V gene, J gene, CDR3 DNA, CDR3 protein. The D gene is left open where the match is weak.

D gene: NA; V gene: TRBV18; J gene: TRBJ1-5; CDR3 DNA: TGTGCCAGCTCACCGGGGACCTGGGACACCGGAAGCAATCAGCCCCAGCATTTT; CDR3 protein: CASSPGTWDTGSNQPQHF
D gene: NA; V gene: TRBV2; J gene: TRBJ1-5; CDR3 DNA: TGTGCCAGCAGTGTCGGGAACCCCGGTTATAGCAATCAGCCCCAGCATTTT; CDR3 protein: CASSVGNPGYSNQPQHF
D gene: NA; V gene: TRBV27; J gene: TRBJ2-5; CDR3 DNA: TGTGCCAGCAGGTTTTATCTAGGAGGAGAAGAGACCCAGTACTTC; CDR3 protein: CASRFYLGGEETQYF
D gene: NA; V gene: TRBV28; J gene: TRBJ1-1; CDR3 DNA: TGTGCCAGCAGCCCCTTCATGGGCACAGAAGCTTTCTTT; CDR3 protein: CASSPFMGTEAFF
D gene: TRBD1; V gene: TRBV18; J gene: TRBJ2-7; CDR3 DNA: TGTGCCAGCTCACCACAGGACAGGGACTACGAGCAGTACTTC; CDR3 protein: CASSPQDRDYEQYF
D gene: TRBD1; V gene: TRBV27; J gene: TRBJ1-1; CDR3 DNA: TGTGCCAGCAGTCCCGGGACAGGGATTAACACTGAAGCTTTCTTT; CDR3 protein: CASSPGTGINTEAFF
D gene: TRBD1; V gene: TRBV19; J gene: TRBJ2-7; CDR3 DNA: TGTGCCAGTAGTTTGCGGACAGGGCTTACCTACGAGCAGTACTTC; CDR3 protein: CASSLRTGLTYEQYF
D gene: NA; V gene: TRBV27; J gene: TRBJ2-7; CDR3 DNA: TGTGCCAGCAGTTCGATGAGCTCCTACGAGCAGTACTTC; CDR3 protein: CASSSMSSYEQYF
D gene: NA; V gene: TRBV10-3; J gene: TRBJ2-7; CDR3 DNA: TGTGCCATCAAAAGGCCAGACTCCTACGAGCAGTACTTC; CDR3 protein: CAIKRPDSYEQYF
D gene: NA; V gene: TRBV28; J gene: TRBJ2-2; CDR3 DNA: TGTGCCAGCATAGTGCGGAACACCGGGGAGCTGTTTTTT; CDR3 protein: CASIVRNTGELFF
D gene: NA; V gene: TRBV27; J gene: TRBJ2-3; CDR3 DNA: TGTGCCAGCAGTTTCGGGGGTCGGGGATCAGATACGCAGTATTTT; CDR3 protein: CASSFGGRGSDTQYF